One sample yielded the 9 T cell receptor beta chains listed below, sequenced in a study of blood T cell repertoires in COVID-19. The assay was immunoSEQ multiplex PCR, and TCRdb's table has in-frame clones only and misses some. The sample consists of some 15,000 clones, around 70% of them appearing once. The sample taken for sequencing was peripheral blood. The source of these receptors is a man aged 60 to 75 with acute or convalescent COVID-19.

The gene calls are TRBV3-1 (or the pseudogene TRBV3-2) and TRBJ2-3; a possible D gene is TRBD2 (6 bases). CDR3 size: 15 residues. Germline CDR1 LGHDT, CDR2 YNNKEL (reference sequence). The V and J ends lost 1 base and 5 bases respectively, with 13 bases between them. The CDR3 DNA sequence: TGTGCCAGCAGCCAAGGTAGCGGAGGGGTAGATACGCAGTATTTT. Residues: CASSQGSGGVDTQYF.

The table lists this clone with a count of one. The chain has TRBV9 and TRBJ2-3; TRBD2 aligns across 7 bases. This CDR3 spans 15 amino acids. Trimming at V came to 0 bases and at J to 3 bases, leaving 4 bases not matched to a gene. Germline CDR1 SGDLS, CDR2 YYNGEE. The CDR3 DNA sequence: TGTGCCAGCAGCGTAGCGGGGGGATCTACAGATACGCAGTATTTT. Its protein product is CASSVAGGSTDTQYF. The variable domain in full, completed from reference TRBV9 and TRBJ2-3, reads DSGVTQTPKHLITATGQRVTLRCSPRSGDLSVYWYQQSLDQGLQFLIQYYNGEERAKGNILERFSAQQFPDLHSELNLSSLELGDSALYFCASSVAGGSTDTQYFGPGTRLTVL.

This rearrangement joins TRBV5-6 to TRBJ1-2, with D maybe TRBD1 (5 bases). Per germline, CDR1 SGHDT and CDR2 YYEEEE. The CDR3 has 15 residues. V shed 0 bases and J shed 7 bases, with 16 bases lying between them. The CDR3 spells CASSLVNAGTRGYTF. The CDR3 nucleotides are TGTGCCAGCAGCTTGGTTAATGCGGGGACTCGTGGCTACACCTTC.

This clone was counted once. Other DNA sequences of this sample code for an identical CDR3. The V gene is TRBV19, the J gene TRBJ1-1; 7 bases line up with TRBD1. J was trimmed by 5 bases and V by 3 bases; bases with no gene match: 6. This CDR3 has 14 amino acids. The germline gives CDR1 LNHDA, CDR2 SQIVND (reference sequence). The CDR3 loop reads CASSIQSGGTEAFF. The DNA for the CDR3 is TGTGCCAGTAGTATCCAATCAGGGGGTACTGAAGCTTTCTTT.

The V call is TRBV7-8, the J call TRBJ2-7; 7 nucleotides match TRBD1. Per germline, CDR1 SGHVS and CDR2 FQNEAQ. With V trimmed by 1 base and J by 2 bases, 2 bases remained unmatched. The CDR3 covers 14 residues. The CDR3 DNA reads TGTGCCAGCAGCTTAGGACAGGGAGCCTACGAGCAGTACTTC. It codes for CASSLGQGAYEQYF.

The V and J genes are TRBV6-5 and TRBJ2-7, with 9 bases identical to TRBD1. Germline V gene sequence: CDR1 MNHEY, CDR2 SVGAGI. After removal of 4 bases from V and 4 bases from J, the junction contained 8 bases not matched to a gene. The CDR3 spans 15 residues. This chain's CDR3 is CASSSIYRGLYEQYF. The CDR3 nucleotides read TGTGCCAGCAGTTCGATTTACAGGGGGCTATACGAGCAGTACTTC.

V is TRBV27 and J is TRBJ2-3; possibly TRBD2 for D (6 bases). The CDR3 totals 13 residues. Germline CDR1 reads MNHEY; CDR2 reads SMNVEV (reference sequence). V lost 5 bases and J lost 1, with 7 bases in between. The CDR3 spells CASSPGGTDTQYF. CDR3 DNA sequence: TGTGCCAGCAGTCCGGGGGGCACAGATACGCAGTATTTT.

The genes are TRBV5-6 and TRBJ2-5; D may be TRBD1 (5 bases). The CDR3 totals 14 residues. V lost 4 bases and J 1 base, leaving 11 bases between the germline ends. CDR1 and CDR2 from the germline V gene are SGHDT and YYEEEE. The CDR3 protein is CASSPTGVQETQYF. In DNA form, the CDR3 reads TGTGCCAGCAGCCCCACAGGCGTCCAAGAGACCCAGTACTTC.

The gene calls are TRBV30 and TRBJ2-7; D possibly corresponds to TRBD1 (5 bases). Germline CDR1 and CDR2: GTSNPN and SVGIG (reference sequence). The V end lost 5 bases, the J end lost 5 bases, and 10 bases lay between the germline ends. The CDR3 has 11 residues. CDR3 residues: CAWGVGDEQYF. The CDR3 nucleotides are TGTGCCTGGGGGGTAGGGGACGAGCAGTACTTC. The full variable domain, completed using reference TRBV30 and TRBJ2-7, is SQTIHQWPATLVQPVGSPLSLECTVEGTSNPNLYWYRQAAGRGLQLLFYSVGIGQISSEVPQNLSASRPQDRQFILSSKKLLLSDSGFYLCAWGVGDEQYFGPGTRLTVT.